The rows below give T cell receptor beta chains drawn from one sample of a study of cytomegalovirus exposure and HLA in healthy donors. The method was immunoSEQ multiplex PCR; TCRdb's version includes in-frame clones alone and lacks a portion of them. The table shows 85,000 to 100,000 clones, with about 83% occurring only once. Specimen: PBMCs. These receptors all stem from a man between 60 and 70 years old in good health and CMV-seropositive. CDR3s leave out the opening cysteine and the closing phenylalanine or tryptophan. Each record gives: D gene, J gene, V gene, CDR3 length, CDR3 protein. A D gene is named only where the DNA matches it firmly.

D gene: TRBD1; J gene: TRBJ1-4; V gene: TRBV30; CDR3 length: 12; CDR3 protein: AWCDGQGAKKLF
D gene: NA; J gene: TRBJ2-1; V gene: TRBV18; CDR3 length: 13; CDR3 protein: ASSPLGQDYNEQF
D gene: NA; J gene: TRBJ1-1; V gene: TRBV30; CDR3 length: 12; CDR3 protein: AWSVIGRNTEAF
D gene: TRBD1; J gene: TRBJ2-4; V gene: TRBV19; CDR3 length: 11; CDR3 protein: ASSIALDRVPY
D gene: TRBD1; J gene: TRBJ1-2; V gene: TRBV15; CDR3 length: 13; CDR3 protein: ATSRDRQGAYGYT
D gene: NA; J gene: TRBJ2-3; V gene: TRBV19; CDR3 length: 16; CDR3 protein: ASSRFRGSGGATDTQY
D gene: TRBD2; J gene: TRBJ2-1; V gene: TRBV4-2; CDR3 length: 16; CDR3 protein: ASSQGLAGGYFNNEQF
D gene: NA; J gene: TRBJ2-2; V gene: TRBV7-2; CDR3 length: 14; CDR3 protein: ASSLPGDRVAGELF
D gene: NA; J gene: TRBJ1-2; V gene: TRBV28; CDR3 length: 11; CDR3 protein: ASSPRGVYGYT
D gene: TRBD2; J gene: TRBJ2-5; V gene: TRBV6-5; CDR3 length: 13; CDR3 protein: ASRASGGHYGTQY
D gene: TRBD1; J gene: TRBJ1-5; V gene: TRBV5-5; CDR3 length: 13; CDR3 protein: ASGLAGTGSQPQH
D gene: TRBD1; J gene: TRBJ1-5; V gene: TRBV5-3; CDR3 length: 14; CDR3 protein: ARSQRTGHLNQPQH
D gene: TRBD1; J gene: TRBJ1-2; V gene: TRBV7-6; CDR3 length: 13; CDR3 protein: ASSTGTGENYGYT
D gene: TRBD1; J gene: TRBJ2-3; V gene: TRBV19; CDR3 length: 12; CDR3 protein: ASTSTGGADTQY
D gene: NA; J gene: TRBJ1-1; V gene: TRBV4-3; CDR3 length: 14; CDR3 protein: ASSQDTGTLNTEAF
D gene: TRBD1; J gene: TRBJ1-2; V gene: TRBV30; CDR3 length: 11; CDR3 protein: AWSAARGHGYT
D gene: NA; J gene: TRBJ2-5; V gene: TRBV4-2; CDR3 length: 14; CDR3 protein: ASSASGPGGQWAQY
D gene: TRBD1; J gene: TRBJ1-1; V gene: TRBV6-6; CDR3 length: 12; CDR3 protein: ASSYDRGNTEAF
D gene: NA; J gene: TRBJ1-2; V gene: TRBV6-5; CDR3 length: 12; CDR3 protein: ASSAPGQINGYT
D gene: NA; J gene: TRBJ1-5; V gene: TRBV10-3; CDR3 length: 10; CDR3 protein: AITHRVQPQH
D gene: TRBD1; J gene: TRBJ2-3; V gene: TRBV13; CDR3 length: 15; CDR3 protein: ASSLGRGQVGGDTQY
D gene: NA; J gene: TRBJ1-1; V gene: TRBV30; CDR3 length: 12; CDR3 protein: AWTMGHANTEAF
D gene: TRBD2; J gene: TRBJ2-3; V gene: TRBV7-2; CDR3 length: 14; CDR3 protein: ASSLVVAGATDTQY
D gene: NA; J gene: TRBJ2-7; V gene: TRBV30; CDR3 length: 13; CDR3 protein: AWTLTRQAAREQY
D gene: NA; J gene: TRBJ1-4; V gene: TRBV7-8; CDR3 length: 13; CDR3 protein: ASSLKEGPNEKLF
D gene: NA; J gene: TRBJ2-7; V gene: TRBV5-1; CDR3 length: 13; CDR3 protein: ASSVDSGITYEQY
D gene: TRBD2; J gene: TRBJ2-3; V gene: TRBV7-3; CDR3 length: 12; CDR3 protein: ASSLRGARDTQY
D gene: TRBD1; J gene: TRBJ2-3; V gene: TRBV7-9; CDR3 length: 14; CDR3 protein: ASSLGWTGGTDTQY
D gene: NA; J gene: TRBJ2-7; V gene: TRBV12-5; CDR3 length: 13; CDR3 protein: ASGPTGTLSYEQY
D gene: NA; J gene: TRBJ2-7; V gene: TRBV19; CDR3 length: 11; CDR3 protein: ASRGGTAYEQY
D gene: NA; J gene: TRBJ1-4; V gene: TRBV4-3; CDR3 length: 14; CDR3 protein: ASSQDFSGVNEKLF
D gene: TRBD1; J gene: TRBJ1-3; V gene: TRBV6-5; CDR3 length: 14; CDR3 protein: ASSYWGQGAGNTIY
D gene: NA; J gene: TRBJ2-7; V gene: TRBV5-8; CDR3 length: 16; CDR3 protein: ASSLSRVNRGNSHEQY
D gene: TRBD1; J gene: TRBJ1-2; V gene: TRBV14; CDR3 length: 13; CDR3 protein: ASRPSGTGTLGYT
D gene: TRBD2; J gene: TRBJ2-3; V gene: TRBV5-1; CDR3 length: 12; CDR3 protein: ASRGTSGTDTQY
D gene: TRBD1; J gene: TRBJ2-4; V gene: TRBV11-3; CDR3 length: 16; CDR3 protein: ATAPRDRGRLAKNIQY
D gene: NA; J gene: TRBJ2-7; V gene: TRBV19; CDR3 length: 9; CDR3 protein: ASNNRGEQY
D gene: NA; J gene: TRBJ1-4; V gene: TRBV5-1; CDR3 length: 12; CDR3 protein: ASSLVGTNEKLF
D gene: TRBD1; J gene: TRBJ1-1; V gene: TRBV4-1; CDR3 length: 13; CDR3 protein: ASSQRQGANTEAF
D gene: NA; J gene: TRBJ1-5; V gene: TRBV10-2; CDR3 length: 12; CDR3 protein: ASSGRGQNQPQH
D gene: TRBD1; J gene: TRBJ2-7; V gene: TRBV7-9; CDR3 length: 13; CDR3 protein: ASSLAGGQGALGD
D gene: NA; J gene: TRBJ2-1; V gene: TRBV2; CDR3 length: 12; CDR3 protein: ASRPDSTYNEQF
D gene: TRBD1; J gene: TRBJ2-1; V gene: TRBV4-1; CDR3 length: 13; CDR3 protein: ASRSGTGSYNEQF
D gene: NA; J gene: TRBJ1-6; V gene: TRBV9; CDR3 length: 12; CDR3 protein: ASSVAGRGSPLH
D gene: TRBD1; J gene: TRBJ1-5; V gene: TRBV27; CDR3 length: 13; CDR3 protein: ASSLSRDRAQPQH
D gene: NA; J gene: TRBJ2-1; V gene: TRBV5-4; CDR3 length: 13; CDR3 protein: ASSPKGPSYNEQF
D gene: NA; J gene: TRBJ2-7; V gene: TRBV6-1; CDR3 length: 12; CDR3 protein: ASSPPSSRGEQY
D gene: NA; J gene: TRBJ1-1; V gene: TRBV2; CDR3 length: 12; CDR3 protein: ASRAGIPYTEAF
D gene: NA; J gene: TRBJ2-2; V gene: TRBV2; CDR3 length: 11; CDR3 protein: ASSWPSTGELF
D gene: NA; J gene: TRBJ2-7; V gene: TRBV9; CDR3 length: 11; CDR3 protein: ASSEGVGYEQY
D gene: TRBD1; J gene: TRBJ1-5; V gene: TRBV2; CDR3 length: 11; CDR3 protein: ASSLQGIQPQH
D gene: NA; J gene: TRBJ1-1; V gene: TRBV6-5; CDR3 length: 12; CDR3 protein: ASRNGQGITEAF
D gene: TRBD1; J gene: TRBJ2-2; V gene: TRBV11-2; CDR3 length: 16; CDR3 protein: ASSFGTGGEGDTGELF
D gene: NA; J gene: TRBJ2-5; V gene: TRBV27; CDR3 length: 11; CDR3 protein: ASRPAGIETQY
D gene: NA; J gene: TRBJ1-1; V gene: TRBV5-1; CDR3 length: 13; CDR3 protein: ASSFTHRAPTEAF
D gene: TRBD1; J gene: TRBJ2-7; V gene: TRBV29-1; CDR3 length: 11; CDR3 protein: SVGGDRGYEQY
D gene: NA; J gene: TRBJ1-1; V gene: TRBV14; CDR3 length: 12; CDR3 protein: ASSQAGAGAGAF
D gene: NA; J gene: TRBJ2-3; V gene: TRBV29-1; CDR3 length: 8; CDR3 protein: SVREDTQY